This T cell receptor (beta chain) is from a study of T cell repertoires in cytomegalovirus infection. TCRdb recomputed calls from the reads with MiXCR, one row per CDR3 protein. The sample holds 450,000 to 600,000 distinct CDR3 sequences, about 11% seen once. This clonotype was counted ten times or more. The V end lost 4 bases, the J end lost 7 bases, and 8 bases lay between the germline ends. CDR3 length: 11 amino acids. Germline CDR1 is SGHVS and CDR2 is FNYEAQ. This TCR derives from a human donor in good health (CMV status not recorded). Some clones in this sample may be carry-over from other donors' samples. Source material: PBMCs. The chain links TRBV7-6 to TRBJ2-7; the D call may be TRBD1 or TRBD2 (5 bases each). The CDR3 sequence is CASSSGREQYF. As DNA, the CDR3 is TGTGCCAGCAGCTCGGGGCGTGAGCAGTACTTC.